A selection of T cell receptor beta chains follows, all from one sample in a study of T cell responses to AZD1222 COVID-19 vaccine. Libraries were prepared by immunoSEQ multiplex PCR; TCRdb keeps only in-frame clonotypes and omits some of them. Among about 100,000 clones listed, around 90% were seen once. This specimen was peripheral blood, taken on day 0 of AZD1222 vaccination. These receptors originate from an adult in good health. CDR3s include the opening cysteine and the closing phenylalanine or tryptophan. D genes are given only for firm matches. A row's size may be missing; if present it is once, few, many or a size class.

clone_size j_call d_call v_call cdr3_aa cdr3_nt
few TRBJ1-4 NA TRBV6-1 CASSEWGSNEKLFF TGTGCCAGCAGTGAATGGGGGAGCAATGAAAAACTGTTTTTT
NA TRBJ1-1 NA TRBV20-1 CSARRQGEAFF TGCAGTGCTAGGCGGCAGGGGGAAGCTTTCTTT
NA TRBJ2-3 TRBD1 TRBV6-1 CASSVLRTGWGADTQYF TGTGCCAGCAGTGTCTTGCGGACAGGGTGGGGCGCAGATACGCAGTATTTT
NA TRBJ2-3 NA TRBV7-9 CASSLMGAGTDTQYF TGTGCCAGCAGCTTAATGGGGGCTGGGACAGATACGCAGTATTTT
NA TRBJ1-2 NA TRBV18 CASSSSRGTSNYGYTF TGTGCCAGCTCATCCTCCCGCGGGACATCCAACTATGGCTACACCTTC
once TRBJ1-3 NA TRBV7-2 CASSPRGVSGNTIYF TGTGCCAGCAGCCCCCGGGGTGTTTCTGGAAACACCATATATTTT
NA TRBJ1-5 NA TRBV6-6 CASRQDYSNQPQHF TGTGCCAGCAGGCAGGACTACAGCAATCAGCCCCAGCATTTT
NA TRBJ1-5 NA TRBV15 CATSRDPGVQPQHF TGTGCCACCAGCAGAGATCCGGGTGTCCAGCCCCAGCATTTT
once TRBJ1-1 NA TRBV5-1 CASSGSLGNTEAFF TGCGCCAGCAGCGGCAGCCTTGGGAACACTGAAGCTTTCTTT
few TRBJ2-5 NA TRBV14 CASSQTQETQYF TGTGCCAGCAGCCAAACCCAAGAGACCCAGTACTTC
NA TRBJ1-2 NA TRBV29-1 CSVKGGNYGYTF TGCAGCGTCAAAGGAGGAAACTATGGCTACACCTTC
NA TRBJ2-7 NA TRBV7-8 CASSLDVLPYEQYF TGTGCCAGCAGCTTAGACGTGCTACCCTACGAGCAGTACTTC
NA TRBJ2-7 TRBD1 TRBV10-2 CASSGQGTGGYEQYF TGCGCCAGCTCGGGTCAGGGGACAGGGGGTTACGAGCAGTACTTC
NA TRBJ1-1 TRBD1 TRBV10-3 CAISPRAVSGGLNTEAFF TGTGCCATCAGCCCTCGTGCGGTTTCAGGGGGCCTGAACACTGAAGCTTTCTTT
NA TRBJ1-5 NA TRBV7-9 CASSLGTANQPQHF TGTGCCAGCAGCTTAGGGACGGCCAATCAGCCCCAGCATTTT
NA TRBJ2-7 NA TRBV6-5 CASSYSRSSYEQYF TGTGCCAGCAGTTACTCGCGGAGCTCCTACGAGCAGTACTTC
NA TRBJ2-7 NA TRBV7-2 CASSFSQGSGEQYF TGTGCCAGCAGCTTTAGCCAGGGGTCCGGCGAGCAGTACTTC
once TRBJ1-5 NA TRBV6-1 CASSDSTGIRPQHF TGTGCCAGCAGTGATAGTACAGGGATTCGGCCCCAGCATTTT
NA TRBJ1-2 NA TRBV7-9 CASSLPEANYGYTF TGTGCCAGCAGCTTACCGGAAGCTAACTATGGCTACACCTTC
NA TRBJ1-3 NA TRBV6-5 CASSLSGNTIYF TGTGCCAGCAGCCTCTCTGGAAACACCATATATTTT
NA TRBJ1-2 TRBD1 TRBV25-1 CASSETGQSYGYTF TGTGCCAGCAGTGAAACGGGACAGTCCTATGGCTACACCTTC
NA TRBJ1-2 TRBD1 TRBV19 CASSTGQGAWGYTF TGTGCCAGTAGTACGGGACAGGGGGCTTGGGGCTACACCTTC
NA TRBJ2-7 NA TRBV11-1 CASSPKYGDEQYF TGTGCCAGCAGCCCAAAGTACGGGGACGAGCAGTACTTC
NA TRBJ2-1 NA TRBV5-1 CASSFWGDEQFF TGCGCCAGCAGCTTTTGGGGCGATGAGCAGTTCTTC
NA TRBJ1-6 NA TRBV19 CASRMAVGDSPLHF TGTGCCAGCCGGATGGCCGTTGGGGATTCACCCCTCCACTTT
NA TRBJ2-4 NA TRBV6-2/TRBV6-3 CASSYDGLAKNIQYF TGTGCCAGCAGTTACGATGGGCTAGCCAAAAACATTCAGTACTTC
NA TRBJ2-3 TRBD1 TRBV28 CATMTGGTDTQYF TGTGCCACCATGACAGGGGGCACAGATACGCAGTATTTT
NA TRBJ2-7 NA TRBV7-9 CASSFGWEQYF TGTGCCAGCAGCTTCGGGTGGGAGCAGTACTTC
NA TRBJ1-2 NA TRBV28 CASSALPHYGYTF TGTGCCAGCAGCGCGCTCCCCCACTATGGCTACACCTTC
NA TRBJ2-1 TRBD2 TRBV19 CASSIAFGLAGEGEQFF TGTGCCAGTAGTATCGCCTTCGGGCTAGCGGGAGAGGGAGAGCAGTTCTTC
few TRBJ2-7 TRBD1 TRBV5-1 CASSPGQPYEQYF TGCGCCAGCAGCCCGGGACAGCCCTACGAGCAGTACTTC
NA TRBJ2-6 NA TRBV7-2 CASSSLPGSGANVLTF TGTGCCAGCAGTTCCCTTCCGGGCTCTGGGGCCAACGTCCTGACTTTC
NA TRBJ1-4 NA TRBV12-3/TRBV12-4 CASSFGPEKLFF TGTGCCAGCAGTTTTGGGCCGGAAAAACTGTTTTTT
NA TRBJ2-7 NA TRBV28 CASSFYKYEGQYF TGTGCCAGCAGTTTCTATAAGTATGAAGGGCAGTACTTC
NA TRBJ1-1 NA TRBV19 CASSIRASNTEAFF TGTGCCAGTAGTATTCGGGCCTCGAACACTGAAGCTTTCTTT
NA TRBJ1-5 NA TRBV21-1 CASPQKGARMVQPQHF TGTGCCAGCCCCCAGAAAGGGGCGAGGATGGTTCAGCCCCAGCATTTT
once TRBJ2-1 NA TRBV5-1 CASSSGQLGYNEQFF TGCGCCAGCAGCTCCGGACAGTTGGGGTACAATGAGCAGTTCTTC
NA TRBJ1-5 NA TRBV27 CASSFGGPDQPQHF TGTGCCAGCAGTTTTGGGGGGCCCGATCAGCCCCAGCATTTT
NA TRBJ2-3 TRBD1 TRBV11-3 CASSPRQGLTDTQYF TGTGCCAGCAGCCCAAGACAGGGTTTAACAGATACGCAGTATTTT
NA TRBJ1-2 NA TRBV19 CASSIDRASYGYTF TGTGCCAGTAGTATAGATCGGGCCTCCTATGGCTACACCTTC
NA TRBJ1-2 NA TRBV5-4 CASSHPGRGYGYTF TGTGCCAGCAGCCACCCTGGACGGGGTTATGGCTACACCTTC
NA TRBJ1-2 NA TRBV20-1 CSASLGGNYGYTF TGCAGTGCTAGTCTGGGCGGCAACTATGGCTACACCTTC
NA TRBJ1-2 NA TRBV28 CASSLPRRNYGYTF TGTGCCAGCAGTTTGCCCCGCCGTAACTATGGCTACACCTTC
NA TRBJ1-4 TRBD1 TRBV11-3 CASSSRTGATNEKLFF TGTGCCAGCAGCTCCCGGACAGGGGCAACTAATGAAAAACTGTTTTTT
NA TRBJ2-2 NA TRBV19 CASSPYLNTGELFF TGTGCCAGTAGTCCCTACCTAAACACCGGGGAGCTGTTTTTT
NA TRBJ2-1 TRBD2 TRBV15 CATSTLGGTSGTLSYNEQFF TGTGCCACCAGCACCCTGGGAGGGACTAGCGGAACTCTATCCTACAATGAGCAGTTCTTC
NA TRBJ2-1 TRBD2 TRBV2 CASSPPGLAGGKEQFF TGTGCCAGCAGTCCCCCGGGACTAGCGGGAGGTAAGGAGCAGTTCTTC
NA TRBJ1-4 NA TRBV6-5 CASIAVRGEKLFF TGTGCCAGCATAGCGGTCAGGGGCGAAAAACTGTTTTTT
few TRBJ1-1 NA TRBV9 CASSVGIQGEAFF TGTGCCAGCAGCGTAGGGATCCAGGGTGAAGCTTTCTTT
NA TRBJ1-5 NA TRBV27 CASRPGSNQPQHF TGTGCCAGCAGACCCGGAAGCAATCAGCCCCAGCATTTT
once TRBJ2-5 TRBD2 TRBV5-1 CASSLNELAGGPGTQYF TGCGCCAGCAGCTTGAACGAACTAGCGGGAGGGCCGGGGACCCAGTACTTC
NA TRBJ1-1 NA TRBV18 CASSVTGNLNTEAFF TGTGCCAGCTCAGTGACAGGAAACCTGAACACTGAAGCTTTCTTT
NA TRBJ1-4 NA TRBV15 CATSRDRVGGEKLFF TGTGCCACCAGCAGAGATCGGGTTGGCGGTGAAAAACTGTTTTTT
NA TRBJ1-5 NA TRBV18 CASSPSGLRNQPQHF TGTGCCAGCTCACCTTCCGGGTTGCGCAATCAGCCCCAGCATTTT
NA TRBJ1-5 NA TRBV18 CASSEQGFPNQPQHF TGTGCCAGCTCAGAACAGGGTTTCCCCAATCAGCCCCAGCATTTT
NA TRBJ1-5 NA TRBV28 CASSLSGVGNQPQHF TGTGCCAGCAGTTTGTCAGGGGTGGGCAATCAGCCCCAGCATTTT
NA TRBJ2-1 NA TRBV5-4 CASSPPGYNEQFF TGTGCCAGCAGCCCTCCGGGCTACAATGAGCAGTTCTTC